This entry describes one T cell receptor (beta chain). Each TCR library used around 500 ng of total RNA and a linear amplification protocol. TCRdb independently ran MiXCR on the reads; one entry per CDR3 protein. Among roughly 200,000 distinct CDR3 sequences listed, nearly 75% were seen once. V was clipped by 0 bases and J by 6 bases, with 21 bases between them. The CDR3 has 18 amino acids. This sample was taken from a study of healthy donors' naive CD4 and CD8 T cells. The source of this sequence is a pool of human donors in good health; the sample pools cells from several healthy donors. The V and J genes are TRBV12-3 or TRBV12-4 and TRBJ2-1; maybe TRBD2 (5 bases). The source material was naive CD4+ and CD8+ T cells sorted from blood, pooled from several donors. The CDR3 here is CASSLASSMATGSNEQFF. CDR3 DNA sequence: TGTGCCAGCAGTTTAGCGTCGTCCATGGCGACTGGGAGCAATGAGCAGTTCTTC.